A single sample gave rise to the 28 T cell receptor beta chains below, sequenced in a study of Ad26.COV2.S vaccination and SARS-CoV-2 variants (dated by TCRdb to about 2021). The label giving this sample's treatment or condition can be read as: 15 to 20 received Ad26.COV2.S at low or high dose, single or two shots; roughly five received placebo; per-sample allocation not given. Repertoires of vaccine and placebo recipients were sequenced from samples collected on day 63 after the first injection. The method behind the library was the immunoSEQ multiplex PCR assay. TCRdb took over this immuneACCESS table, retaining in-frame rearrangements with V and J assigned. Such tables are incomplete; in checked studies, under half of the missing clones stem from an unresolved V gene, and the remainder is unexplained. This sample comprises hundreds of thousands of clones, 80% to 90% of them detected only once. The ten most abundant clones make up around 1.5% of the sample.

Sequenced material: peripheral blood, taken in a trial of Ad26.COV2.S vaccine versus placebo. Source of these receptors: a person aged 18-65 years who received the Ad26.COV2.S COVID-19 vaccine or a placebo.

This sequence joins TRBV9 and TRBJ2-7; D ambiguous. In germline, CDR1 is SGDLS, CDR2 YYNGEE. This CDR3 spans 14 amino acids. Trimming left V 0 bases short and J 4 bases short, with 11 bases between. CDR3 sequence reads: CASSVAVQAYEQYF. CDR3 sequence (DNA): TGTGCCAGCAGCGTAGCGGTACAAGCGTACGAGCAGTACTTC.

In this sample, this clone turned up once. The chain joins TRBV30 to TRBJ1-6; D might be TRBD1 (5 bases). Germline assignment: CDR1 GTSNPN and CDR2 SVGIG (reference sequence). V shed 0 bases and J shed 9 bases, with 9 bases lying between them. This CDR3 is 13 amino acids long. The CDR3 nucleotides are TGTGCCTGGAGTGTACAGGAGAGTTCACCCCTCCACTTT. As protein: CAWSVQESSPLHF.

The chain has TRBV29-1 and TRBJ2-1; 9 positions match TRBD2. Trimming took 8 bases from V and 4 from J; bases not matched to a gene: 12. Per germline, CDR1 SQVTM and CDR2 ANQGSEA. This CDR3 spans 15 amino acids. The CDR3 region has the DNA TGCAGCCCGCGACCAGCGGGGGGCTCGTACAATGAGCAGTTCTTC. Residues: CSPRPAGGSYNEQFF.

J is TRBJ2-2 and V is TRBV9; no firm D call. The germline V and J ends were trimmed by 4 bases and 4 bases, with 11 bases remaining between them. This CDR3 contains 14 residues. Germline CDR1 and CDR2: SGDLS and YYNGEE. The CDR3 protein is CASSPNTGTGELFF. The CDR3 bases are TGTGCCAGCAGCCCTAACACGGGCACCGGGGAGCTGTTTTTT.

This chain's CDR3 is CASSLGRTGIYNSPLHF. The CDR3 bases are TGTGCCAGCAGCCTGGGACGGACAGGGATTTATAATTCACCCCTCCACTTT. The V gene is TRBV5-6, the J gene TRBJ1-6; 8 bases align to TRBD1. The CDR3 is 17 amino acids. After removal of 4 bases from V and 4 bases from J, the junction contained 10 bases not matched to a gene. Per the germline V gene, CDR1 is SGHDT and CDR2 is YYEEEE.

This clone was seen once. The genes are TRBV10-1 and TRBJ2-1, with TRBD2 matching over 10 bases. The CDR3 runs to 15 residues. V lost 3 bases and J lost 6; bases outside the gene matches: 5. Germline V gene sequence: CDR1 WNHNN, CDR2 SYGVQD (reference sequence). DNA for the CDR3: TGCGCCAGCAGTGAAGCTAGCGGGGGAGGCAATGAGCAGTTCTTC. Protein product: CASSEASGGGNEQFF.

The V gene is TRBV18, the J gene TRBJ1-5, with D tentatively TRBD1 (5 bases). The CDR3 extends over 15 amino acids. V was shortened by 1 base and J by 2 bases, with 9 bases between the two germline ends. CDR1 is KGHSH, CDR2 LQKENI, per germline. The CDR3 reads CASSPQGNGNQPQHF. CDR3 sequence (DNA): TGTGCCAGCTCACCACAGGGGAACGGCAATCAGCCCCAGCATTTT.

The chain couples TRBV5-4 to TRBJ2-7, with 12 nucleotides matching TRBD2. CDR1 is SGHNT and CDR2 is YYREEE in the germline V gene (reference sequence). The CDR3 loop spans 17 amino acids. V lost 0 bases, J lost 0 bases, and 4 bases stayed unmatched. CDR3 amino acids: CASSLVLAGGPSYEQYF. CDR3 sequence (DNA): TGTGCCAGCAGCTTGGTCCTAGCGGGAGGGCCCTCCTACGAGCAGTACTTC.

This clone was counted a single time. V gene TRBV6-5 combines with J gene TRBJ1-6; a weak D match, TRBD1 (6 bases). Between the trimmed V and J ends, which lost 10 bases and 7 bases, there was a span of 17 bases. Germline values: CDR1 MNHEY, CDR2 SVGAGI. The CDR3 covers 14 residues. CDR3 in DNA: TGTGCCACCTCTCAAGGGACAAAAAATTCACCCCTCCACTTT. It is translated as CATSQGTKNSPLHF.

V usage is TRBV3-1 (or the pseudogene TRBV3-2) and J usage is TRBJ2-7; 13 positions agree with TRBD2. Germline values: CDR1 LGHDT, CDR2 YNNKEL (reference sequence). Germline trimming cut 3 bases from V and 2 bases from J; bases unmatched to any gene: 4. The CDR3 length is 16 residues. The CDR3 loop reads CASSQGTSGAAYEQYF. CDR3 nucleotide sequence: TGTGCCAGCAGCCAGGGGACTAGCGGGGCCGCCTACGAGCAGTACTTC.

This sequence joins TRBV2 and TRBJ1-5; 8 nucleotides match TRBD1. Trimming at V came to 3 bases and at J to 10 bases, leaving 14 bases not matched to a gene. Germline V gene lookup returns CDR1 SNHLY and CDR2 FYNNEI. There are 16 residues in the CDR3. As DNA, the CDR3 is TGTGCCAGCAGTGATGTTTGGACAGGGCGGAAGGAACCCCAGCATTTT. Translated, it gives CASSDVWTGRKEPQHF.

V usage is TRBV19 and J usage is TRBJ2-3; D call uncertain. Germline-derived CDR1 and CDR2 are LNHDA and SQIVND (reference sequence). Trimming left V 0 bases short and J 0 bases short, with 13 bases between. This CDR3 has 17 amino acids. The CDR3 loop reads CASSIDTRTVSTDTQYF. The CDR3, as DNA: TGTGCCAGTAGTATAGATACCCGAACGGTTAGCACAGATACGCAGTATTTT. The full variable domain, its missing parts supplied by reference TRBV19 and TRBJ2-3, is DGGITQSPKYLFRKEGQNVTLSCEQNLNHDAMYWYRQDPGQGLRLIYYSQIVNDFQKGDIAEGYSVSREKKESFPLTVTSAQKNPTAFYLCASSIDTRTVSTDTQYFGPGTRLTVL.

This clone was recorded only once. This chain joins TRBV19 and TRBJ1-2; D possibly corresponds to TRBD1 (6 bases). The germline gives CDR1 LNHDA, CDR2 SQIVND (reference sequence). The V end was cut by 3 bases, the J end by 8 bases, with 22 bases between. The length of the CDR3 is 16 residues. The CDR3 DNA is TGTGCCAGTAGTATCTTACGGGCCGGGGGCGCGTGGGGCTACACCTTC. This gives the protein CASSILRAGGAWGYTF.

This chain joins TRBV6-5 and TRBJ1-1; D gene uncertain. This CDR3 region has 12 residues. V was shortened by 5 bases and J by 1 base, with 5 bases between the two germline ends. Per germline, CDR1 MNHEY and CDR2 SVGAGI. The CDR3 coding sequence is TGTGCCAGCAGTCGCCCGAACACTGAAGCTTTCTTT. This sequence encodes CASSRPNTEAFF.

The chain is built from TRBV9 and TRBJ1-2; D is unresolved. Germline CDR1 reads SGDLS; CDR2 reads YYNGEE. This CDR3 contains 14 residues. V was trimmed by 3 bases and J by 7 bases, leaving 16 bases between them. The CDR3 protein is CASSADGLAVGYTF. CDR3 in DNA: TGTGCCAGCAGCGCGGACGGGCTAGCGGTTGGCTACACCTTC.

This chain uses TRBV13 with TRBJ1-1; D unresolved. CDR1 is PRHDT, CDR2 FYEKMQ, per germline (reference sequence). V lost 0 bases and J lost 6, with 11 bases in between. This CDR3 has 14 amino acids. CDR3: CASSLGRRVAEAFF. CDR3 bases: TGTGCCAGCAGCTTAGGCCGAAGGGTTGCTGAAGCTTTCTTT.

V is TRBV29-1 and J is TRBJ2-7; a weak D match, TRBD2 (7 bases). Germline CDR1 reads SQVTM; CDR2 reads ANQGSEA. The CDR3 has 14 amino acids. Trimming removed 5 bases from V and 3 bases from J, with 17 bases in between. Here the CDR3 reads CSVQWGGRHYEQYF. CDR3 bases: TGCAGCGTTCAATGGGGGGGGCGGCACTACGAGCAGTACTTC.

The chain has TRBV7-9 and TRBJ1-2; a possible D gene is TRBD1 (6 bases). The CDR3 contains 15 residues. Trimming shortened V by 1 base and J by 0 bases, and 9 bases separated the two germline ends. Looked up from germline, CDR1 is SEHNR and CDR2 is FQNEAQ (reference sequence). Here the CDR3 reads CASSLEAGANYGYTF. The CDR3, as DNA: TGTGCCAGCAGCTTAGAGGCAGGGGCTAACTATGGCTACACCTTC. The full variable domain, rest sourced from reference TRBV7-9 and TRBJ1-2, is DTGVSQNPRHKITKRGQNVTFRCDPISEHNRLYWYRQTLGQGPEFLTYFQNEAQLEKSRLLSDRFSAERPKGSFSTLEIQRTEQGDSAMYLCASSLEAGANYGYTFGSGTRLTVV.

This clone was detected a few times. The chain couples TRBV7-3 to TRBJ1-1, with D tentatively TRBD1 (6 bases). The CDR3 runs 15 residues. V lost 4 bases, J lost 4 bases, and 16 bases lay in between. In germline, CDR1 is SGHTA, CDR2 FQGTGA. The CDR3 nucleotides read TGTGCCAGCAGCTCCAACGCAGGGGAGGGCACTGAAGCTTTCTTT. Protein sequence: CASSSNAGEGTEAFF. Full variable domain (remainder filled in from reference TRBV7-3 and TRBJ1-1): GAGVSQTPSNKVTEKGKYVELRCDPISGHTALYWYRQSLGQGPEFLIYFQGTGAADDSGLPNDRFFAVRPEGSVSTLKIQRTERGDSAVYLCASSSNAGEGTEAFFGQGTRLTVV.

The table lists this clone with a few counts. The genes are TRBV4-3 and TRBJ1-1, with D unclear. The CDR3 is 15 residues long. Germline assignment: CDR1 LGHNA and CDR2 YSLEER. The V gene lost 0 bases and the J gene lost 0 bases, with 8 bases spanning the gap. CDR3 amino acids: CASSQERVLNTEAFF. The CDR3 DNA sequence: TGCGCCAGCAGCCAAGAGAGGGTCTTGAACACTGAAGCTTTCTTT.

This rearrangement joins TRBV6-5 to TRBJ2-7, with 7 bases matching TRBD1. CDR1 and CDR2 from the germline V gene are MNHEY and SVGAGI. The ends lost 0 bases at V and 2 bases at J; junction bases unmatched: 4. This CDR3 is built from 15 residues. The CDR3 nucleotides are TGTGCCAGCAGTTACTCGACAGGGTTCACCTACGAGCAGTACTTC. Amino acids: CASSYSTGFTYEQYF.

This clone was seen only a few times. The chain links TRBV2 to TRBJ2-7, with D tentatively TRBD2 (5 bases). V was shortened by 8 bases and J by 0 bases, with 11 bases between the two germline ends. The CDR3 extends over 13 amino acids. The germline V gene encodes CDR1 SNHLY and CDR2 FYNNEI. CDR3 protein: CASGGKGSYEQYF. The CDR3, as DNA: TGTGCCAGCGGAGGTAAGGGCTCCTACGAGCAGTACTTC.

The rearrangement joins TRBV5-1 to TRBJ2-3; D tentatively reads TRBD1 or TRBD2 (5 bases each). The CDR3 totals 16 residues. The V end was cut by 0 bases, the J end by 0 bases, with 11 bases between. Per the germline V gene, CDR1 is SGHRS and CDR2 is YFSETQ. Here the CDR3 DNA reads TGCGCCAGCAGCTTGGCCGGGGCAGCTAGCACAGATACGCAGTATTTT. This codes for CASSLAGAASTDTQYF. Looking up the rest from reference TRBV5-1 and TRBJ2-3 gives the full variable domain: KAGVTQTPRYLIKTRGQQVTLSCSPISGHRSVSWYQQTPGQGLQFLFEYFSETQRNKGNFPGRFSGRQFSNSRSEMNVSTLELGDSALYLCASSLAGAASTDTQYFGPGTRLTVL.

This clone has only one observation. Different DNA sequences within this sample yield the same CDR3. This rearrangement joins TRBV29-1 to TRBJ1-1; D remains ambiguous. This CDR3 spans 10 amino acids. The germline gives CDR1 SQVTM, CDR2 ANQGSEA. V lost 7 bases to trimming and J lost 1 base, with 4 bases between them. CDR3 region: CSGQNTEAFF. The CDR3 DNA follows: TGCAGCGGTCAGAACACTGAAGCTTTCTTT.

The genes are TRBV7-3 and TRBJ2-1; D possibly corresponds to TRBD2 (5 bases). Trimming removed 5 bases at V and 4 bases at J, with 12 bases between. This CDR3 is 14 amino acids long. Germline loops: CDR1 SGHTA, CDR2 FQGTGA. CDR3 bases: TGTGCCAGCAGCCCTATGGGCGGGTACAATGAGCAGTTCTTC. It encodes CASSPMGGYNEQFF. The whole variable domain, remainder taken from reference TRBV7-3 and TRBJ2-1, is GAGVSQTPSNKVTEKGKYVELRCDPISGHTALYWYRQSLGQGPEFLIYFQGTGAADDSGLPNDRFFAVRPEGSVSTLKIQRTERGDSAVYLCASSPMGGYNEQFFGPGTRLTVL.

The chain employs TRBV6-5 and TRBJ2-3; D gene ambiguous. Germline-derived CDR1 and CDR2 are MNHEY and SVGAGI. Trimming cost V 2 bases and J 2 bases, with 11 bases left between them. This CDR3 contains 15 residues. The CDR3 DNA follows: TGTGCCAGCAGTTACATCGGCAGTCCCACAGATACGCAGTATTTT. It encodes CASSYIGSPTDTQYF.

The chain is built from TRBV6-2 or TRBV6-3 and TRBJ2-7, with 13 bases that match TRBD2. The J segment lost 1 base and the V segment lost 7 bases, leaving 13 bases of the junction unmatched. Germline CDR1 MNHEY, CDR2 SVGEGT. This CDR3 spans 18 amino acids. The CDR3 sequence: CASTPGLAGSLYSYEQYF. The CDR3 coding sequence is TGTGCCAGCACCCCGGGACTAGCGGGATCCCTTTATTCCTACGAGCAGTACTTC.

DNA of the CDR3: TGTGCCAGCAGCTTAGGCCACCGGGAAAAAGAGACCCAGTACTTC. Protein sequence: CASSLGHREKETQYF. This chain uses TRBV13 with TRBJ2-5, with a possible D match to TRBD2 (5 bases). The V end lost 0 bases, the J end lost 3 bases, and 11 bases lay between the germline ends. This CDR3 has 15 residues. Germline assignment: CDR1 PRHDT and CDR2 FYEKMQ (reference sequence).